A selection of T cell receptor beta chains follows, all from one sample in a study of shared clonotypes between healthy human individuals. This table comes from immunoSEQ multiplex PCR, and its TCRdb copy is limited to in-frame clones, with some not included. The profile shows 2,500,000 or so clones, roughly nine tenths of them singletons. The sample was naive CD4+ T cells sorted from blood. The receptor set was obtained from a man between 18 and 29 years old in good health. Both conserved end residues are trimmed from each CDR3. The D gene is left open where the match is weak.

D gene,V gene,CDR3 protein
-,TRBV19,ASSILGMNTEAF
-,TRBV9,ASSVGQPNEQF
-,TRBV6-1,ASSEVGQGTISAKNIQY
-,TRBV9,ASSVVQWDTGELF
TRBD1,TRBV15,ATSRAPTGGEKLF
-,TRBV5-1,ASSLDGSWTNTIY
-,TRBV6-1,ASSDSGAAVGGYT
TRBD2,TRBV6-6,ASLASGGYEQY
-,TRBV6-1,ASRRDQGFHQPQH
-,TRBV5-1,ASSLPLKKNTGELF
TRBD2,TRBV5-1,ASSLVSSGRTDTQY
-,TRBV7-9,ASSLSEVAEAF
TRBD2,TRBV5-1,ASSFGGGPNTGELF
-,TRBV6-4,ASKSQAQNTGELF
-,TRBV27,ASSSQQGGFYEQY
-,TRBV5-6,ASSLTGSTDTQY
TRBD1,TRBV30,AWSGIYRGGNSPLH
-,TRBV5-1,ASSTGLREGEQY
TRBD1,TRBV5-5,ASSFSGTVSYEQY
-,TRBV5-4,ASSVTGADTQY
-,TRBV11-2,ASSPQPGPNTGELF
TRBD1,TRBV28,ASSLRPGTGTGANVLT
-,TRBV9,ASSQTGTRSYEQY
-,TRBV5-1,ASSFLSGLGGDTQY
TRBD2,TRBV10-3,AITPGLAGTYEQY
-,TRBV21-1,ASSRRTSGRGGTDTQY
-,TRBV6-5,ASSDWQGNEKLF
TRBD2,TRBV4-1,ASSQRSSGALNTGELF
-,TRBV2,AVSPGAMNTEAF
-,TRBV25-1,ASSEENNRNEQF
TRBD1,TRBV4-1,ASSQGGTGVGEQY
-,TRBV5-1,ASSLAAGGEINYGYT